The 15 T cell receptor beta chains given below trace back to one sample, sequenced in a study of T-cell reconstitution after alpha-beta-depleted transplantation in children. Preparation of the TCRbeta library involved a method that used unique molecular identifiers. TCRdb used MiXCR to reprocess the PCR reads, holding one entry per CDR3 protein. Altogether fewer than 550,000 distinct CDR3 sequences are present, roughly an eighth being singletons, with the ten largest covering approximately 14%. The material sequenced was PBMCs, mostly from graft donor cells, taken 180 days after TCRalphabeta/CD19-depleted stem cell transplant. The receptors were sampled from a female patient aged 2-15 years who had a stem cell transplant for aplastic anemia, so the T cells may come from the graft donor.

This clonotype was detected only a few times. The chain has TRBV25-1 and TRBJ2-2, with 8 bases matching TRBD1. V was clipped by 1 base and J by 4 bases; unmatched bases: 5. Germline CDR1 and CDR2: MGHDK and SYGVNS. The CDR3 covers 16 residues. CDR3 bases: TGTGCCAGCAGTGAATTAGGACAGGGAGCCACCGGGGAGCTGTTTTTT. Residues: CASSELGQGATGELFF.

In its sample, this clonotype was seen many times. The CDR3 sequence is CASSSPDRDVDTEAFF. The CDR3 DNA reads TGTGCCAGCAGCTCCCCGGACAGGGATGTTGACACTGAAGCTTTCTTT. J is TRBJ1-1 and V is TRBV6-5; 8 positions agree with TRBD1. This CDR3 comprises 16 residues. V lost 6 bases, J lost 3 bases, and 12 bases stayed unmatched. The germline V gene has CDR1 MNHEY and CDR2 SVGAGI.

DNA of the CDR3: TGTGCCACCAGTGAAGGGCCCGGATGGAAGCCCCAGCATTTT. This codes for CATSEGPGWKPQHF. The rearrangement links TRBV24-1 to TRBJ1-5; D call uncertain. The CDR3 is 14 residues long. The ends were cut back, 4 bases at V and 8 bases at J, with 14 bases in the middle. Germline-derived CDR1 and CDR2 are KGHDR and SFDVKD.

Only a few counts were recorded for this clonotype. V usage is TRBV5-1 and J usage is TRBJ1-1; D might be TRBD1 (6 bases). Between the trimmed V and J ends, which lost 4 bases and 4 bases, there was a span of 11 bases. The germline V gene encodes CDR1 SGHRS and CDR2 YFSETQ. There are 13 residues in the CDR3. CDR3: CASSTRGATEAFF. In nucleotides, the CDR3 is TGCGCCAGCAGCACCAGGGGCGCCACTGAAGCTTTCTTT.

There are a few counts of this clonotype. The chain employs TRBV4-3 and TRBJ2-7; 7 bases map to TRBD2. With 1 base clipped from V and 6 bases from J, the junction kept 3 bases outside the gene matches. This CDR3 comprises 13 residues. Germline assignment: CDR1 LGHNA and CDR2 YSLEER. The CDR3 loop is CASSQGQRGEQYF. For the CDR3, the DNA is TGCGCCAGCAGCCAAGGACAGCGGGGCGAGCAGTACTTC.

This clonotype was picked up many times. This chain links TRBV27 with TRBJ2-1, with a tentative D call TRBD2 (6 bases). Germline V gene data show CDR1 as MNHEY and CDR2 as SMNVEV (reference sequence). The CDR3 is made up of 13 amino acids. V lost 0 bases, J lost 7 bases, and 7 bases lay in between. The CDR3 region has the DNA TGTGCCAGCAGTTTATCGGAGGGGAATGAGCAGTTCTTC. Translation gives CASSLSEGNEQFF.

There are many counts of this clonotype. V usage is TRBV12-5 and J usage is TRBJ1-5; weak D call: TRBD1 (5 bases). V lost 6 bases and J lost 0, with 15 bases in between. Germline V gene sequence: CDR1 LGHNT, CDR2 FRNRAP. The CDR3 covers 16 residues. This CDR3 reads CASGQTTVHSNQPQHF. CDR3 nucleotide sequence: TGTGCTAGTGGCCAAACGACAGTCCATAGCAATCAGCCCCAGCATTTT.

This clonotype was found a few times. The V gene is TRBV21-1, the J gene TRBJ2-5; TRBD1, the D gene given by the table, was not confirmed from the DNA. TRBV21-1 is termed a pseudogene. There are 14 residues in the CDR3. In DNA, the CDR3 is TGTGCCAGCAATATGACGGGGGGCAAGCAGACCCAGTACTTC. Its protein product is CASNMTGGKQTQYF.

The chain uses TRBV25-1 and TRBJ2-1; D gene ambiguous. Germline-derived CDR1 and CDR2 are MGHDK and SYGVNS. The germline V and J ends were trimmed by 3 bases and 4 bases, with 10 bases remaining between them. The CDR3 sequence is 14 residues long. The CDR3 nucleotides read TGTGCCAGCAGTGAGTACGGCGAATACAATGAGCAGTTCTTC. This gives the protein CASSEYGEYNEQFF.

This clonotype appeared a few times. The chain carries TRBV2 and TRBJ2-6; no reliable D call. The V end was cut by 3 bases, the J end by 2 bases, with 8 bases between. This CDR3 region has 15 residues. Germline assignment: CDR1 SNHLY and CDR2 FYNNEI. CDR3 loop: CASSDLYPGANVLTF. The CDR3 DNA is TGTGCCAGCAGTGACTTGTACCCTGGGGCCAACGTCCTGACTTTC.

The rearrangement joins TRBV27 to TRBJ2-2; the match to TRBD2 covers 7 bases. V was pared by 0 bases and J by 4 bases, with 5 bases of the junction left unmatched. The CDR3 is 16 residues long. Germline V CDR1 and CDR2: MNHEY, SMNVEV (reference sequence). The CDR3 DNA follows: TGTGCCAGCAGTTTATCGGTCGGGAGGTCCACCGGGGAGCTGTTTTTT. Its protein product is CASSLSVGRSTGELFF.

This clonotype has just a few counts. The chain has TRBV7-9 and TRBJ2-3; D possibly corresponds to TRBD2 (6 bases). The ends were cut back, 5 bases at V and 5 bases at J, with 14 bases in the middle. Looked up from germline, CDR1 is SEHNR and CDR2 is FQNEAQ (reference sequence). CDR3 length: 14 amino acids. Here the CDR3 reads CASSPRGDEDTQYF. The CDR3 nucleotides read TGTGCCAGCAGCCCTCGCGGGGATGAAGATACGCAGTATTTT.

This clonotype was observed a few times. The CDR3 region is CRGQREGGEQFF. The CDR3 DNA is TGCAGGGGCCAGCGGGAGGGTGGTGAGCAGTTCTTC. The genes are TRBV20-1 and TRBJ2-1, with 10 nucleotides matching TRBD2. Germline loops: CDR1 DFQATT, CDR2 SNEGSKA (reference sequence). This CDR3 is 12 amino acids long.

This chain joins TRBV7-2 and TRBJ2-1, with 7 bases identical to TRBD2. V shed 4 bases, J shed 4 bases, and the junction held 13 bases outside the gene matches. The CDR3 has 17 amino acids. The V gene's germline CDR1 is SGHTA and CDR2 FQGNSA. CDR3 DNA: TGTGCCAGCAGCTCCCTCCGACCGGGAGGTAGGTACAATGAGCAGTTCTTC. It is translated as CASSSLRPGGRYNEQFF.

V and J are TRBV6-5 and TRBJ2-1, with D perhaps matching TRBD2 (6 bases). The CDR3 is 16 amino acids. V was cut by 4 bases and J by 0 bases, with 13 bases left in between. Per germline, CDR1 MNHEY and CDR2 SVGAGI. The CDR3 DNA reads TGTGCCAGCAGTTCCCTGGGGCGGGGCTCCTACAATGAGCAGTTCTTC. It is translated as CASSSLGRGSYNEQFF.